This TCR beta chain emerged from a study of T cell repertoires in cytomegalovirus infection. This clonotype has ten or more counts. Its antigen is currently unknown. Trimming removed 4 bases from V and 6 bases from J, with 18 bases in between. CDR3 length equals 16 residues. The germline CDR1 and CDR2 sequences are SGHVT and SQSDAQ. Each CDR3 protein gets one entry after TCRdb re-called the reads with MiXCR. The repertoire holds some 920,000 distinct CDR3 sequences, with approximately 31% as singletons. The sequencing used cultured CD8+ T cells from PBMCs, collected from culture after CMV antigen stimulation. The J gene is TRBJ1-4, the V gene TRBV7-4; no definite D call. This sequence was found in a human donor in good health (CMV status not recorded). Some clones in this sample may be carry-over from other donors' samples. CDR3 nucleotides: TGTGCCAGCAGCTCCCCAAGGGTGAATGGATATGAAAAACTGTTTTTT. Its protein product is CASSSPRVNGYEKLFF.